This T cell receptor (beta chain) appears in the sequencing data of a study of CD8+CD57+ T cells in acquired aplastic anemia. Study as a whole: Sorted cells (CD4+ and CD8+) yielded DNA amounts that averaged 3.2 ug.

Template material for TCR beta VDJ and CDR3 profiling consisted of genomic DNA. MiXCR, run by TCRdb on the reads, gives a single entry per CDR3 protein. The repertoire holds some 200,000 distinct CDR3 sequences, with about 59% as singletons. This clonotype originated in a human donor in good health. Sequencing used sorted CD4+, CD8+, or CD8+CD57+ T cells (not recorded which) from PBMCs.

CDR3 nucleotide sequence: TGTGCCATCAGTGAGGGGACAGTACTCTCGGAGACCCAGTACTTC. Translation: CAISEGTVLSETQYF. The chain uses TRBV10-3 and TRBJ2-5, with 7 bases lining up with TRBD1. The CDR3 is 15 residues long. Germline CDR1 ENHRY, CDR2 SYGVKD. The junction had 8 bases not matched to a gene; V was cut back by 2 bases and J by 5 bases.